The sequence of this T cell receptor beta chain was determined in a study of T cell responses to AZD1222 COVID-19 vaccine. Turning to the study itself: Doses given second, at about 4 or about 12 weeks, were pooled. Study observations and caveats: Most donors were white British, females outnumbered males, and clonal diversity was possibly underestimated. Close to half of spike-specific TCRs reportedly recognize unmutated variant regions. Repertoires were sampled only after the peak T cell response.

TCRdb's copy holds only in-frame clones and misses some; the assay was immunoSEQ multiplex PCR. The sample contains about 130,000 clones, 93% of which appear only once. V was clipped by 4 bases and J by 4 bases; unmatched bases: 1. From germline, CDR1 is MDHEN and CDR2 SYDVKM. The CDR3 runs 15 residues. With respect to this clone: The antigen remains undetermined.

This TCR derives from an adult in good health. The rearrangement links TRBV28 to TRBJ2-2, with TRBD2 matching 12 bases. Sequencing was performed on peripheral blood, taken on day 0 of AZD1222 vaccination. In nucleotides, the CDR3 is TGTGCCAGCAGTTGGACTAGCGGGATCACCGGGGAGCTGTTTTTT. Translation: CASSWTSGITGELFF.